This T cell receptor beta chain was identified during a study of a mutant IDH1 vaccine in newly diagnosed glioma. Study-wide context: Patients arrived already treated with radiotherapy, temozolomide, or both, most having had both.

TCRdb's copy holds only in-frame clones and misses some; the assay was immunoSEQ multiplex PCR. The sample lists tens of thousands of clones, 84% occurring once. Time point: week 35, safety follow-up. Vaccination used 300 ug of mutant IDH1 20-mer peptide per dose, with topical imiquimod. Worth noting for this clone: What it recognizes is unknown.

The V end was cut by 8 bases, the J end by 3 bases, with 22 bases between. This CDR3 contains 17 residues. The germline gives CDR1 SNHLY, CDR2 FYNNEI. The sequences come from PBMCs, collected from a glioma patient whose treatment included an IDH1 peptide vaccine. The source of this sequence is a woman aged 18-29 years with glioma. V gene TRBV2 combines with J gene TRBJ2-2, with D perhaps matching TRBD2 (6 bases). CDR3 coding DNA: TGTGCCAGCGACGCTTGGGGCGGGACCTTAGACACCGGGGAGCTGTTTTTT. As protein: CASDAWGGTLDTGELFF.